The rows below give T cell receptor beta chains drawn from one sample of a study of Tregs in tolerant kidney transplant recipients. Assay: immunoSEQ multiplex PCR; the TCRdb copy retains only in-frame clones and omits some. The data show about 77,000 clones, roughly 98% seen once. The sequencing here drew on CD4+ T cells from blood, taken before the transplant. The receptors shown here come from a human donor who received a combined kidney and bone marrow transplant. Both conserved end residues are part of each CDR3. The order of the fields is V gene, CDR3 protein.

V: TRBV4-2; CDR3: CASSRPTGLSSYEQYF
V: TRBV6-5; CDR3: CASSYSDRGYGYTF
V: TRBV5-4; CDR3: CASSLSGGRTDTQYF
V: TRBV11-3; CDR3: CASSLDGQKETQYF
V: TRBV7-9; CDR3: CASSLEPQGTMEAFF
V: TRBV13; CDR3: CASSLSGRAWETQYF
V: TRBV4-2; CDR3: CASSQAPLNYGYTF
V: TRBV5-1; CDR3: CASSKTSGTQQTGEQFF
V: TRBV7-9; CDR3: CASSSRDQPQHF
V: TRBV5-1; CDR3: CASSLVADANYGYTF
V: TRBV25-1; CDR3: CASSEFSNTEAFF
V: TRBV5-1; CDR3: CASSLEGGRADTQYF
V: TRBV6-5; CDR3: CASSFQTGIGGYTF
V: TRBV9; CDR3: CASTPTGGGYTF
V: TRBV10-3; CDR3: CAISQDRRNYGYTF
V: TRBV19; CDR3: CASSISRGRYGYTF
V: TRBV5-1; CDR3: CASSPEPQGAGFYTF
V: TRBV2; CDR3: CASSIQGEQYF
V: TRBV19; CDR3: CASSIAGTSGSGTDTQYF
V: TRBV7-8; CDR3: CASSLLPYEQYF
V: TRBV5-4; CDR3: CASSLTGLGYTF
V: TRBV11-2; CDR3: CASSKRIRAGSTDTQYF
V: TRBV5-1; CDR3: CASSTGAQETQYF
V: TRBV2; CDR3: CASSGHRTYNEQFF
V: TRBV7-3; CDR3: CASSLTVNTEAFF
V: TRBV7-3; CDR3: CASSLDRGPWTTNYEQYF
V: TRBV10-3; CDR3: CAIKRTSGGSSYEQYF
V: TRBV7-2; CDR3: CASSFGSGQVYGYTF
V: TRBV7-2; CDR3: CASSSRQMNTEAFF
V: TRBV30; CDR3: CAWEKQGVKGNTEAFF
V: TRBV7-2; CDR3: CASSFGTANYNEQFF
V: TRBV18; CDR3: CASSRGGNTEAFF
V: TRBV27; CDR3: CASSFTGFTEAFF
V: TRBV18; CDR3: CASSPSPNQPQHF
V: TRBV6-5; CDR3: CASSYGGGVNEQFF
V: TRBV5-4; CDR3: CASSPGGPFYEQYF
V: TRBV5-1; CDR3: CASSLEGSSYEQYF
V: TRBV19; CDR3: CASSIAAGAAETQYF
V: TRBV5-4; CDR3: CASSLSLPSTDTQYF
V: TRBV27; CDR3: CASSQGLAGFFGELFF
V: TRBV9; CDR3: CASRVGASGGLNTGELFF
V: TRBV4-1; CDR3: CASSQPGQVHYEQYF
V: TRBV5-5; CDR3: CASSSNPSSYNSPLHF
V: TRBV19; CDR3: CASDRGGNNEKLFF
V: TRBV5-1; CDR3: CASSPGTFTLYNEQFF
V: TRBV6-1; CDR3: CASRETGLEYGYTF
V: TRBV18; CDR3: CASSPPGQGSYEQYF
V: TRBV21-1; CDR3: CASTMTQNTEAFF
V: TRBV30; CDR3: CAWRFEAGAFEQYF
V: TRBV5-1; CDR3: CASSMAGTSGYPPYNEQFF
V: TRBV9; CDR3: CASSVATGSGGSNYNEQFF
V: TRBV23-1; CDR3: CASSQSPHLRDNEQFF
V: TRBV5-4; CDR3: CASSTRGILSGANVLTF
V: TRBV5-8; CDR3: CASSLSRRDTQYF
V: TRBV10-1; CDR3: CASSGGQGGIYEQYF